Described below is a single T cell receptor beta chain sequence and its context. What it binds is not known. The sample comes from a study of Graves' ophthalmopathy and Graves' hyperthyroidism. RNA transcripts were the template, and TCR beta CDR3 regions were amplified from them. First-round RT-PCR relied on HTBI primers, and a second-round multiplex PCR came next. TCRdb analysed the multiplex PCR reads with MiXCR anew, one entry per CDR3 protein. The sample holds 300,000 to 450,000 distinct CDR3 sequences, about a sixth seen once. Regarding the study as a whole: Blood also harbored most expanded thyroid clonotypes above 0.001 frequency.

Orbital computed tomography and thyroid ultrasound, along with TRAb, serum thyroxine and clinical symptoms, underpinned diagnosis. The PBMCs were taken from about 10 ml of fresh peripheral blood. The CDR3 has 14 residues. Germline loops: CDR1 LGHDT, CDR2 YNNKEL (reference sequence). Trimming stripped 5 bases from V and 3 bases from J, with 14 bases between. The sequence was obtained from an adult woman with stable Graves' hyperthyroidism. The sequenced sample was peripheral blood. This rearrangement joins TRBV3-1 to TRBJ2-7, with a tentative D call TRBD1 (7 bases). CDR3 amino acids: CASSTQGGLYEQYF. DNA for the CDR3: TGTGCCAGCAGCACCCAGGGGGGTCTCTACGAGCAGTACTTC.